This T cell receptor beta chain derives from a study of glioma-infiltrating T cells after dendritic cell vaccination (dated by TCRdb to 2016 to 2017). In the study overall: Of the approximately 15 glioblastoma patients in the cohort, all drawn from Phase I and II dendritic cell vaccination trials, 9 were newly diagnosed and 6 had recurrent disease. Patients received autologous tumor lysate-pulsed dendritic cell vaccination between about 2002 and 2013. The vaccine consisted of monocyte-derived dendritic cells cultured about seven days with IL-4 and GM-CSF, then pulsed overnight with autologous tumor lysate. Three intradermal dendritic cell vaccine injections were administered to patients at biweekly intervals in the arm below the axilla. In glioblastoma patients vaccinated with dendritic cells, deep sequencing of TCR beta CDR3 regions served to measure the amount of tumor-infiltrating lymphocytes and to compare repertoires between tumor and blood. Survival after dendritic cell vaccination was correlated with TCR sequencing metrics such as TIL content and the overlap between tumor and blood repertoires. Results and caveats for the whole study, not just this receptor: No direct relationship between TCR clonality and survival was found, suggesting a diverse polyclonal response may matter. After dendritic cell vaccination, a higher estimated pretreatment TIL content predicted longer time to progression and longer overall survival. The cohort was small and heterogeneous, only a few patients had full blood and tumor sets, and even fewer had initial-recurrent tumor pairs. The three-group TCR overlap response model was described as speculative and requiring prospective validation.

The immunoSEQ assay amplified TCRB CDR3 regions from roughly 2 micrograms of genomic DNA, or from all available DNA when less than that amount was available. Multiplex PCR used 60 forward primers for TCR V beta segments and 13 reverse primers for J beta segments. Synthetic control templates were spiked into each sample at limiting dilution to estimate reads per starting template. The Illumina HiSeq System generated sequencing reads of 87 bp. The original methods were these. To remove PCR and sequencing errors, closely related sequences were merged with a nearest neighbor algorithm. TCR overlap was defined as the percentage of unique tumor TCR beta sequences that were also found in the peripheral blood of the same patient. This is the immuneACCESS table as TCRdb keeps it, with only in-frame sequences that have V and J called. A part of the clones is gone; compared with another copy, unresolved V genes explain less than half, and the rest is unexplained. That table is the source of V, J and clone size, and D and trimming were worked out from the DNA. The sample has some 46,000 clones on record, around nine tenths of them singletons. The ten top clones hold over 4.5% of the sample.

As regards this clone: No cognate antigen has been identified for it. No much larger clone exists at a distance of one base, and base qualities are not known.

According to the study, the label for this sample's time point signals: after dendritic cell vaccination, including at tumor progression/relapse. To be selected, patients needed enough residual fresh-frozen tumor tissue and more than two years of available survival data. Although molecular status otherwise differed among the glioblastoma patients, no patient had an isocitrate dehydrogenase mutation. PBMC were collected before vaccination, two weeks after the third vaccination, and at tumor progression if progression occurred. The Qiagen DNeasy Blood extraction Kit was used for extraction of genomic DNA. Sequencing was performed on blood, taken after dendritic cell vaccination. This TCR derives from a human donor with glioblastoma.

This receptor carries the CDR3 CASSQLREMYNEQFF. The DNA reads as follows: TGCGCCAGCAGCCAACTGCGGGAGATGTACAATGAGCAGTTCTTC. The chain is made from TRBV4-3 and TRBJ2-1; 7 of the junction bases match TRBD2. CDR3 length: 15 amino acids, cysteine to phenylalanine. The sequence is cut down to CDR3 DNA, 45 bases in frame from base 1. Trimming takes 2 bases off V and 4 bases off J; junction bases not matched to a gene: 5. Per the germline V gene, LGHNA is the CDR1 and YSLEER is the CDR2.